This T cell receptor beta chain comes out of a study of T cell changes during pregnancy in multiple sclerosis. Sequencing was performed with immunoSEQ multiplex PCR; in TCRdb, only in-frame clones are kept and a portion is missing. The sample gives more than 65,000 clones, approximately 91% of which show up once; 2.5% is in the top ten. This CDR3 is built from 13 residues. Germline lookup yields CDR1 MNHNY and CDR2 SVGAGI (reference sequence). J gave up 2 bases and V 8 bases, and 6 bases lay outside the gene matches. The chain couples TRBV6-6 to TRBJ2-7; 7 bases agree with TRBD2. The clonotype comes from a female donor with multiple sclerosis, enrolled in a pregnancy study. The sample here was peripheral blood, taken in the first trimester of pregnancy. The CDR3 nucleotides read TGTGCCAGCGGACTAGACCTCACCTACGAGCAGTACTTC. This sequence encodes CASGLDLTYEQYF.